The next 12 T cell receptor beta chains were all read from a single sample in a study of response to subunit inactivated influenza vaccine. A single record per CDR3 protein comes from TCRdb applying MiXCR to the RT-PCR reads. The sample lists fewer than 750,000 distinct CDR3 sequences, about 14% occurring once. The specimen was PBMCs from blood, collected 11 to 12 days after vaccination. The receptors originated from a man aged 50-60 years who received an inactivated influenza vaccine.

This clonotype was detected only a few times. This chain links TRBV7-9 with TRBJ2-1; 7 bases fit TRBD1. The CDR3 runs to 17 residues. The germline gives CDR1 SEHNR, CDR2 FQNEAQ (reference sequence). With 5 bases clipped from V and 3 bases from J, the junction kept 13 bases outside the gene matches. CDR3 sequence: CASSAYRGGRGYNEQFF. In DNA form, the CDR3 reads TGTGCCAGCAGCGCCTACAGGGGTGGAAGGGGCTACAATGAGCAGTTCTTC.

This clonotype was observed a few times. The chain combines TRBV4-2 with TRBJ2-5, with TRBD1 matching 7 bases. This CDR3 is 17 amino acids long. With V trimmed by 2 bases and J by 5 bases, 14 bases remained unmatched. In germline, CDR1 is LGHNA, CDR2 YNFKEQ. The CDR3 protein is CASSQQHQQGLGETQYF. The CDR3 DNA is TGTGCCAGCAGCCAACAACACCAACAGGGGCTTGGGGAGACCCAGTACTTC.

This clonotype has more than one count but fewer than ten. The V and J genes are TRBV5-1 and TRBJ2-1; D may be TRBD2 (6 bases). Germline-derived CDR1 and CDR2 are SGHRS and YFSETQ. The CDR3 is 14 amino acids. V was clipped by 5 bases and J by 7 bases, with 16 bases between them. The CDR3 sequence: CASSRTNRRNEQFF. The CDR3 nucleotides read TGCGCCAGCAGTCGGACTAATCGACGGAATGAGCAGTTCTTC.

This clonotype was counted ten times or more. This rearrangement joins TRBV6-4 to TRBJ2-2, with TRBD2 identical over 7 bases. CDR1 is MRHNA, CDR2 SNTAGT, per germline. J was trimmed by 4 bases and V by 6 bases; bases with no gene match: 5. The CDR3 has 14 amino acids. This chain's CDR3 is CASSRQRGTGELFF. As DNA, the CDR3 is TGTGCCAGCAGCCGGCAGCGGGGCACCGGGGAGCTGTTTTTT.

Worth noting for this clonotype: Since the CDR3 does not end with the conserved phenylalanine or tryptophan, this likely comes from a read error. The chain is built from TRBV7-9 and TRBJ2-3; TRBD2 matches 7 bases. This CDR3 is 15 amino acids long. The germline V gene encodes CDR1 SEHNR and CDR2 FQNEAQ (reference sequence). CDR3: CANSSPAGTADTQYS. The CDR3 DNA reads TGTGCCAACAGCTCCCCAGCGGGAACAGCAGATACGCAGTATTCT.

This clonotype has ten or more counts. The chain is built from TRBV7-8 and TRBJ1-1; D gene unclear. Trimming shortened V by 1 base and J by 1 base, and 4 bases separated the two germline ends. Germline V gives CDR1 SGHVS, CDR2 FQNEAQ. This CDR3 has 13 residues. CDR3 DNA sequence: TGTGCCAGCAGCTTAGTCAAGAACACTGAAGCTTTCTTT. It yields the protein CASSLVKNTEAFF.

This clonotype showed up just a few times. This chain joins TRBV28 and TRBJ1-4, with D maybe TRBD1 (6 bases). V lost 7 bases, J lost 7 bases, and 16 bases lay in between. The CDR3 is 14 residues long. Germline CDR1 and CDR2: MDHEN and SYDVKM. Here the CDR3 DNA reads TGTGCCAGCACCCTGGGGGGGCGAGGTGAAAAACTGTTTTTT. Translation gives CASTLGGRGEKLFF.

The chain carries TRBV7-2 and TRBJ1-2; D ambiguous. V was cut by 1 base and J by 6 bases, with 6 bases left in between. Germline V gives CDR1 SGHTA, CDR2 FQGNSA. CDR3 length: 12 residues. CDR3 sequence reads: CASSLVSNGYTF. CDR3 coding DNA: TGTGCCAGCAGCTTAGTCTCGAATGGCTACACCTTC.

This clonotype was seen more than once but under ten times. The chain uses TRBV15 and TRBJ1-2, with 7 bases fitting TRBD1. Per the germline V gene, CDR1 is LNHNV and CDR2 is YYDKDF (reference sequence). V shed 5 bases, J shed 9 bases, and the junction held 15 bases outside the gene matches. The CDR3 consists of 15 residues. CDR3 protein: CATSLRGGGTDSYTF. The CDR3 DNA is TGTGCCACCAGCCTTAGGGGAGGGGGCACTGATAGCTACACCTTC.

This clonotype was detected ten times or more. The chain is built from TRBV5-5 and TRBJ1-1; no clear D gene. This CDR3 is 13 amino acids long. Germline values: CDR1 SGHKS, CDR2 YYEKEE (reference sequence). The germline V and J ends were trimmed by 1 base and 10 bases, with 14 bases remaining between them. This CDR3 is CASSLRAEGLAFF. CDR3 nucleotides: TGTGCCAGCAGCTTGAGGGCGGAGGGCTTAGCTTTCTTT.

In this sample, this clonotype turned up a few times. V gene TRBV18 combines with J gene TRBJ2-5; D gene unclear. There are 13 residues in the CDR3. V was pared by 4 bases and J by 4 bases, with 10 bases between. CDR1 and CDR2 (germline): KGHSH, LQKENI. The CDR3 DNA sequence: TGTGCCAGCTCACAATTCGCCGGAGAGACCCAGTACTTC. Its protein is CASSQFAGETQYF.

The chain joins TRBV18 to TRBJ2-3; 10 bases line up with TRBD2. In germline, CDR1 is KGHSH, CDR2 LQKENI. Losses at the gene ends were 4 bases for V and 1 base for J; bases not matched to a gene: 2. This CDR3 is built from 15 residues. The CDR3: CASSRGLAGTDTQYF. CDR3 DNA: TGTGCCAGCTCACGTGGACTAGCGGGCACAGATACGCAGTATTTT.